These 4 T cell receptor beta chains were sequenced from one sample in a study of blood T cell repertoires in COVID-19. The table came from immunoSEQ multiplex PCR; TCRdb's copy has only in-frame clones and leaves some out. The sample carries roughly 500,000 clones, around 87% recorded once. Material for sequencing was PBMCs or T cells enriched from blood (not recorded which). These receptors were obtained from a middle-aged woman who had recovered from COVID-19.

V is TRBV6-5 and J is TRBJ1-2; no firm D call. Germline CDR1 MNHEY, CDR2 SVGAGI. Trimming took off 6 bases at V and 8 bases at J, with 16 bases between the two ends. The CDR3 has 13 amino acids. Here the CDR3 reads CASRGRLDSGYTF. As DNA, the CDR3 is TGTGCCAGCAGGGGTAGACTGGACTCGGGCTACACCTTC.

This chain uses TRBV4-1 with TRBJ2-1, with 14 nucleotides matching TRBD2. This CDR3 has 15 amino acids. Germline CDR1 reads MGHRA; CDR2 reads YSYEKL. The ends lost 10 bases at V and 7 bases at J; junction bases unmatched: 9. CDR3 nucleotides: TGCGCCATCTCAAGACTAGCGGGAGGGGGAAATGAGCAGTTCTTC. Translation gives CAISRLAGGGNEQFF.

CDR3 coding DNA: TGCGCCAGCAGCTTGGATGGCCGTATTAGCACAGATACGCAGTATTTT. It translates to CASSLDGRISTDTQYF. The chain links TRBV5-1 to TRBJ2-3; D remains unclear. Germline V lookup: CDR1 SGHRS, CDR2 YFSETQ. Trimming shortened V by 0 bases and J by 0 bases, and 11 bases separated the two germline ends. CDR3 length: 16 amino acids.

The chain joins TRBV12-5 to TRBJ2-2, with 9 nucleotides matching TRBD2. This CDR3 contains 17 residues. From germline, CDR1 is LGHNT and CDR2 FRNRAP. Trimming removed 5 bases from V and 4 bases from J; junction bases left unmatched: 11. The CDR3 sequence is CASGPGTSRASTGELFF. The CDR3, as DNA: TGTGCTAGTGGTCCCGGGACTAGCAGGGCTTCCACCGGGGAGCTGTTTTTT.